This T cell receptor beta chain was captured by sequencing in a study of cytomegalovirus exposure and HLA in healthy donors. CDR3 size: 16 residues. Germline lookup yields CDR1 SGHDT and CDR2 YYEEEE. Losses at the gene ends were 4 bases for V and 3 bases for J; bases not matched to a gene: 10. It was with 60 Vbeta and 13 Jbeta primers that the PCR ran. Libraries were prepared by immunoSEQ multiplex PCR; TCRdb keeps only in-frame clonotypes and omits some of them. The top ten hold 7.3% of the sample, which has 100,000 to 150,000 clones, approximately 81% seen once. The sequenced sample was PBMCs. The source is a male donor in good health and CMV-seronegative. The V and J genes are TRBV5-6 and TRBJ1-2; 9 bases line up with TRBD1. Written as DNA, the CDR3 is TGTGCCAGCAGCCACTCCCGGGACAGGGAAGACTATGGCTACACCTTC. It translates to CASSHSRDREDYGYTF. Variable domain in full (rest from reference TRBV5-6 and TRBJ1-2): DAGVTQSPTHLIKTRGQQVTLRCSPKSGHDTVSWYQQALGQGPQFIFQYYEEEERQRGNFPDRFSGHQFPNYSSELNVNALLLGDSALYLCASSHSRDREDYGYTFGSGTRLTVV.